This entry is about one T cell receptor (beta chain). Its target is not known. The sample is drawn from a study of cytomegalovirus exposure and HLA in healthy donors. The assay was immunoSEQ multiplex PCR, and TCRdb's table has in-frame clones only and misses some. The table shows 260,000 or so clones, with 87% occurring only once. General study results and limits: Most TCR sequences were seen very rarely across donors, but some public TCRs occurred in many. Cytomegalovirus-associated TCR beta chains were listed, numbering more than 150.

The CDR3 consists of 13 residues. V lost 6 bases to trimming and J lost 8 bases, with 14 bases between them. CDR1 LNHDA and CDR2 SQIVND come from the germline V gene (reference sequence). The TCR originated in a man between 18 and 29 years old in good health and CMV-seronegative. The sample comprised PBMCs. The chain couples TRBV19 to TRBJ1-5; possible D gene TRBD1, 6 bases. The CDR3 loop is CASSAQGWEPQHF. The CDR3 region has the DNA TGTGCCAGTAGCGCACAGGGTTGGGAGCCCCAGCATTTT.